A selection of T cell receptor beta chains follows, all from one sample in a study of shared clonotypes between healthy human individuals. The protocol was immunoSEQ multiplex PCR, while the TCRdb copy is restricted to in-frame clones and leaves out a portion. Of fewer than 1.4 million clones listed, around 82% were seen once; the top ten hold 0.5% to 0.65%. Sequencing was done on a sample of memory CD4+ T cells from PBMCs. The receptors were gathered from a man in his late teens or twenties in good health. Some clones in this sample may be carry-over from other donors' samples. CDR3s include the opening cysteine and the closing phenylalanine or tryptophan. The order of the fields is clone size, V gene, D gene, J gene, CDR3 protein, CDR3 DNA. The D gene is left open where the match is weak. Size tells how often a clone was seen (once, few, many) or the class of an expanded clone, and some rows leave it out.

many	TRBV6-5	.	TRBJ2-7	CASSRARDHSYEQYF	TGTGCCAGCAGTCGAGCTCGGGACCACTCCTACGAGCAGTACTTC
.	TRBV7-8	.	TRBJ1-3	CASSFEGRSSGNTIYF	TGTGCCAGCAGCTTTGAGGGACGGAGCTCTGGAAACACCATATATTTT
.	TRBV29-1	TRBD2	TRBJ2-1	CSVEGREGPDEQFF	TGCAGCGTTGAAGGGCGGGAGGGCCCAGATGAGCAGTTCTTC
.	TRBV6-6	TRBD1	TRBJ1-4	CASSPGQGAEKLFF	TGTGCCAGCAGTCCGGGACAGGGGGCGGAAAAACTGTTTTTT
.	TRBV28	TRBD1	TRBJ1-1	CASIWTGSALNTEAFF	TGTGCCAGCATTTGGACAGGGAGCGCCCTGAACACTGAAGCTTTCTTT
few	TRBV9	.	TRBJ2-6	CASSVQSSGANVLTF	TGTGCCAGCAGCGTACAGAGCTCTGGGGCCAACGTCCTGACTTTC
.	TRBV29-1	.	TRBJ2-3	CSVSQGFDTQYF	TGCAGCGTTTCTCAAGGCTTCGATACGCAGTATTTT
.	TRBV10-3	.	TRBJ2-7	CAISALTGKSSYEQYF	TGTGCCATCAGTGCTCTAACAGGGAAAAGCTCCTACGAGCAGTACTTC
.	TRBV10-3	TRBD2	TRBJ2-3	CAISDLAGGTQYF	TGTGCCATCAGTGATCTAGCGGGGGGTACGCAGTATTTT
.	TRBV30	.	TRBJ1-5	CAWSSQRDLRSNQPQHF	TGTGCCTGGTCCTCACAGCGGGACCTTCGAAGCAATCAGCCCCAGCATTTT
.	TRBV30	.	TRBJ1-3	CAWRAPDLRGNTIYF	TGTGCCTGGAGGGCCCCGGACTTAAGGGGAAACACCATATATTTT
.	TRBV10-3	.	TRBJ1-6	CAISESGEGSPLHF	TGTGCCATCAGTGAATCCGGAGAGGGCTCACCCCTCCACTTT
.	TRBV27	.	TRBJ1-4	CASSLSGEGEKLFF	TGTGCCAGCAGTTTATCCGGGGAGGGTGAAAAACTGTTTTTT
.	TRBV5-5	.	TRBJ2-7	CASSFPRGEQYF	TGTGCCAGCAGCTTCCCGAGAGGCGAGCAGTACTTC
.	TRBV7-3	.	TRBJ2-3	CASSPFRGDTQYF	TGTGCCAGCAGCCCTTTCCGGGGAGATACGCAGTATTTT
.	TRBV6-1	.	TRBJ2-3	CAAALSTDTQYF	TGTGCCGCGGCCCTAAGCACAGATACGCAGTATTTT
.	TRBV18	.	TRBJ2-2	CASSPTPGTGELFF	TGTGCCAGCTCACCAACACCGGGCACCGGGGAGCTGTTTTTT
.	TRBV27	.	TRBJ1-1	CASRPTTWQGAFF	TGTGCCAGCAGGCCGACCACGTGGCAGGGGGCTTTCTTT
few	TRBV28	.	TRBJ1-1	CASSLGGPRDTEAFF	TGTGCCAGCAGTTTAGGGGGGCCTAGGGACACTGAAGCTTTCTTT
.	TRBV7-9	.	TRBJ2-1	CASSRDHHQSYNEQFF	TGTGCCAGCAGCAGGGACCACCATCAGTCTTACAATGAGCAGTTCTTC
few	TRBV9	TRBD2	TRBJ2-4	CASSATSVAKNIQYF	TGTGCCAGCAGCGCCACTAGCGTCGCCAAAAACATTCAGTACTTC
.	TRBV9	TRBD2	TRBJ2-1	CASSVGIAGENEQFF	TGTGCCAGCAGCGTAGGAATAGCGGGAGAAAATGAGCAGTTCTTC
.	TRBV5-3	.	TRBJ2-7	CARSLMGGGDEQYF	TGTGCCAGAAGCTTGATGGGGGGAGGCGACGAGCAGTACTTC
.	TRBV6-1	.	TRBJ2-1	CASSGELFHEQFF	TGTGCCAGCAGTGGGGAACTATTCCATGAGCAGTTCTTC
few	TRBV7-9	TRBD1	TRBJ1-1	CASSLVWGQGVAPEAFF	TGTGCCAGCAGCTTAGTGTGGGGACAGGGAGTTGCACCTGAAGCTTTCTTT
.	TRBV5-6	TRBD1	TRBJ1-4	CASSGTGTGNEKLFF	TGTGCCAGCAGCGGGACCGGGACAGGGAATGAAAAACTGTTTTTT
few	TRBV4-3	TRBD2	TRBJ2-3	CASSQDLSGGTTDTQYF	TGCGCCAGCAGCCAGGATCTTAGCGGGGGGACTACAGATACGCAGTATTTT
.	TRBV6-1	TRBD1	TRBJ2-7	CASSRDRVYEQYF	TGTGCCAGCAGCCGGGACAGAGTCTACGAGCAGTACTTC
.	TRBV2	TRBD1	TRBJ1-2	CASSLFRGTGKTGGYTF	TGTGCCAGCAGTCTTTTCAGGGGAACAGGGAAGACAGGGGGCTACACCTTC
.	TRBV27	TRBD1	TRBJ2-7	CASSRPGGGYEQYF	TGTGCCAGCAGCCGCCCAGGGGGCGGATACGAGCAGTACTTC
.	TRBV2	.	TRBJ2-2	CASSEANWAGELFF	TGTGCCAGCAGTGAAGCCAACTGGGCCGGGGAGCTGTTTTTT
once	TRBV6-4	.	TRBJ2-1	CASSETSGRMYNEQFF	TGTGCCAGCAGTGAAACTTCTGGGCGGATGTACAATGAGCAGTTCTTC
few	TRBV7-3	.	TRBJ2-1	CASSLDSRVGLQFF	TGTGCCAGCAGCTTAGATAGCAGGGTCGGGTTGCAGTTCTTC
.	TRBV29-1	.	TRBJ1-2	CSVMTEVYGYTF	TGCAGCGTCATGACGGAGGTCTATGGCTACACCTTC
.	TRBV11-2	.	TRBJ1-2	CASSLEGSGRVYGYTF	TGTGCCAGCAGCTTAGAGGGGTCAGGAAGAGTCTATGGCTACACCTTC
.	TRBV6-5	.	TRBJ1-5	CASSYGGSNQPQHF	TGTGCCAGCAGTTACGGGGGGAGCAATCAGCCCCAGCATTTT
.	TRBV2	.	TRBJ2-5	CASSTAVQETQYF	TGTGCCAGCAGTACGGCGGTACAAGAGACCCAGTACTTC
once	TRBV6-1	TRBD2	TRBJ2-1	CASKVSGNLNEQFF	TGTGCCAGCAAGGTTAGCGGGAATCTAAATGAGCAGTTCTTC
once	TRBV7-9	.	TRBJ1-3	CASSLGRQGNTIYF	TGTGCCAGCAGCTTGGGCAGGCAAGGAAACACCATATATTTT
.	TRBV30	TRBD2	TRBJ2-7	CAWRESGGLYF	TGTGCCTGGAGAGAAAGCGGGGGCCTTTACTTC
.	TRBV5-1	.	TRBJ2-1	CASSLARNEQFF	TGCGCCAGCAGCTTGGCCCGGAATGAGCAGTTCTTC
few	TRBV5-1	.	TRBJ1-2	CASSLVQSGYGYTF	TGCGCCAGCAGCTTGGTTCAGTCGGGCTATGGCTACACCTTC
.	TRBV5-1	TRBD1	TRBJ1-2	CASSFRPTGTGGSTGYTF	TGCGCCAGCAGCTTCAGACCAACCGGGACAGGTGGATCTACTGGCTACACCTTC
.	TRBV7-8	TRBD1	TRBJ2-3	CASSLVPGQGTDTQYF	TGTGCCAGCAGCTTAGTTCCGGGACAGGGCACAGATACGCAGTATTTT
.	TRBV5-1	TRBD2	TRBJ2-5	CASSLVPSGRARGQETQYF	TGCGCCAGCAGCTTGGTGCCTAGCGGGAGGGCGAGGGGCCAAGAGACCCAGTACTTC
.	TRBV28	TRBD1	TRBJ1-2	CASSSPTGQVPHYGYTF	TGTGCCAGCAGTTCCCCTACGGGACAGGTACCCCACTATGGCTACACCTTC
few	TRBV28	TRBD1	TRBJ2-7	CASRGPDRKNEQYF	TGTGCCAGCAGAGGACCGGACAGGAAAAACGAGCAGTACTTC
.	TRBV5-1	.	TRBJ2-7	CASSLEVAFYEQYF	TGCGCCAGCAGCTTGGAGGTGGCTTTCTACGAGCAGTACTTC
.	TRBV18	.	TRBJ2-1	CASSPSSADYNEQFF	TGTGCCAGCTCACCAAGTTCGGCGGATTACAATGAGCAGTTCTTC
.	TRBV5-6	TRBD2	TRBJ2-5	CASSSPLAGVFETQYF	TGTGCCAGCAGCTCCCCCCTAGCGGGAGTTTTCGAGACCCAGTACTTC
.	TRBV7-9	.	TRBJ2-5	CASSRDFNPWETQYF	TGTGCCAGCAGCCGGGACTTCAACCCGTGGGAGACCCAGTACTTC
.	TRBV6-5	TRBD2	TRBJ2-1	CASSPGLPSYNEQFF	TGTGCCAGCAGTCCGGGACTACCCTCCTACAATGAGCAGTTCTTC
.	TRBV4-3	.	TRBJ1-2	CASSHSSALKGVGYTF	TGCGCCAGCAGCCATAGCTCGGCTCTAAAGGGAGTCGGCTACACCTTC